One and the same sample provided the 32 T cell receptor beta chains below, sequenced in a study of radiotherapy plus CTLA-4 blockade in lung cancer. This table comes from immunoSEQ multiplex PCR, and its TCRdb copy is limited to in-frame clones, with some not included. The sample includes 35,000 to 40,000 clones, 85% to 90% of them seen just once. Sample: peripheral blood, taken from a patient treated with radiotherapy plus ipilimumab. The receptor set was obtained from a human donor with non-small cell lung cancer who had stable disease on radiotherapy plus ipilimumab.

The CDR3 region is CASTSNTHTYEQYF. The CDR3 DNA follows: TGTGCCAGCACCTCCAACACACATACCTACGAGCAGTACTTC. V is TRBV11-2 and J is TRBJ2-7, with D unclear. V was pared by 7 bases and J by 2 bases, with 15 bases between. The CDR3 sequence is 14 residues long. Germline CDR1 SGHAT, CDR2 FQNNGV.

The V gene is TRBV5-4, the J gene TRBJ2-2; TRBD2 matches 8 bases. CDR1 is SGHNT, CDR2 YYREEE, per germline (reference sequence). The trim removed 3 bases at V and 0 bases at J, leaving 4 bases unmatched. The CDR3 has 16 residues. The CDR3 nucleotides read TGTGCCAGCAGCTCCGGGGGGGTCGCGAACACCGGGGAGCTGTTTTTT. As protein: CASSSGGVANTGELFF.

This clone has just one count. The gene calls are TRBV4-1 and TRBJ2-5, with a weak D call TRBD1 (6 bases). The end of the DNA aligns better with TRBJ2-7, so the J call may be wrong. This CDR3 has 13 amino acids. Germline V gene data show CDR1 as MGHRA and CDR2 as YSYEKL. The CDR3 DNA follows: TGCGCCAGCAGCGAAGGACAGAGGTACGAGCAGTACTTC. Its translation: CASSEGQRYEQYF.

This chain connects TRBV2 to TRBJ2-4; 11 bases fit TRBD2. The CDR3 consists of 18 residues. Germline V gives CDR1 SNHLY, CDR2 FYNNEI. The trim removed 4 bases at V and 0 bases at J, leaving 8 bases unmatched. The CDR3 loop reads CASSGGSGRAEAKNIQYF. The CDR3 bases are TGTGCCAGCAGTGGAGGTAGCGGGAGGGCCGAAGCCAAAAACATTCAGTACTTC. Together with reference TRBV2 and TRBJ2-4, the CDR3 gives the full variable domain: EPEVTQTPSHQVTQMGQEVILRCVPISNHLYFYWYRQILGQKVEFLVSFYNNEISEKSEIFDDQFSVERPDGSNFTLKIRSTKLEDSAMYFCASSGGSGRAEAKNIQYFGAGTRLSVL.

This clone was detected a few times. This sequence joins TRBV28 and TRBJ1-1; 7 bases map to TRBD1. V lost 6 bases to trimming and J lost 5 bases; unmatched junction nucleotides: 9. Germline V gene data show CDR1 as MDHEN and CDR2 as SYDVKM. The CDR3 spans 14 residues. The CDR3: CASRPDRASTEAFF. CDR3 DNA: TGTGCCAGCAGACCCGACAGGGCAAGTACTGAAGCTTTCTTT.

The rearrangement joins TRBV7-9 to TRBJ2-4; 7 bases map to TRBD2. CDR1 is SEHNR and CDR2 is FQNEAQ in the germline V gene (reference sequence). The V segment lost 2 bases and the J segment 1 base; nucleotides outside the gene matches: 8. The CDR3 spans 17 residues. The CDR3 here is CASSLRGREHAKNIQYF. In DNA form, the CDR3 reads TGTGCCAGCAGCTTACGAGGGAGGGAACACGCCAAAAACATTCAGTACTTC. The full variable domain, completed using reference TRBV7-9 and TRBJ2-4, is DTGVSQNPRHKITKRGQNVTFRCDPISEHNRLYWYRQTLGQGPEFLTYFQNEAQLEKSRLLSDRFSAERPKGSFSTLEIQRTEQGDSAMYLCASSLRGREHAKNIQYFGAGTRLSVL.

This clone was observed a handful of times. The chain employs TRBV4-3 and TRBJ2-2; D is possibly TRBD1 (6 bases). Germline values: CDR1 LGHNA, CDR2 YSLEER. The V gene lost 0 bases and the J gene lost 5 bases, with 10 bases spanning the gap. The CDR3 contains 15 residues. CDR3: CASSQEGTPTGELFF. The CDR3 DNA sequence: TGCGCCAGCAGCCAAGAGGGGACACCTACCGGGGAGCTGTTTTTT.

This chain uses TRBV5-4 with TRBJ2-7, with 8 bases fitting TRBD1. CDR3 size: 14 residues. Germline trimming cut 4 bases from V and 2 bases from J; bases unmatched to any gene: 5. CDR1 SGHNT and CDR2 YYREEE come from the germline V gene (reference sequence). The CDR3 reads CASSPPGQAYEQYF. For the CDR3, the DNA is TGTGCCAGCAGCCCCCCGGGACAGGCCTACGAGCAGTACTTC. Combining the CDR3 with reference TRBV5-4 and TRBJ2-7 gives the whole variable domain ETGVTQSPTHLIKTRGQQVTLRCSSQSGHNTVSWYQQALGQGPQFIFQYYREEENGRGNFPPRFSGLQFPNYSSELNVNALELDDSALYLCASSPPGQAYEQYFGPGTRLTVT.

V usage is TRBV2 and J usage is TRBJ2-3; D is ambiguous. The CDR3 runs to 14 residues. V was clipped by 5 bases and J by 6 bases, with 15 bases between them. Germline CDR1 is SNHLY and CDR2 is FYNNEI. The CDR3 spells CASSYQTPKDTQYF. CDR3 bases: TGTGCCAGCAGTTACCAAACTCCGAAGGATACGCAGTATTTT.

The CDR3 nucleotides read TGTGCCAGCAGCTCCCTTACGGGGGGGACTAGCACAGATACGCAGTATTTT. It specifies CASSSLTGGTSTDTQYF. This chain joins TRBV28 and TRBJ2-3; TRBD2 matches at 8 bases. The ends lost 6 bases at V and 0 bases at J; junction bases unmatched: 11. In germline, CDR1 is MDHEN, CDR2 SYDVKM. The CDR3 totals 17 residues.

The chain combines TRBV30 with TRBJ1-3; D gene uncertain. The CDR3 is 13 residues long. Germline V gene lookup returns CDR1 GTSNPN and CDR2 SVGIG (reference sequence). Trimming cost V 4 bases and J 5 bases, with 12 bases left between them. CDR3 DNA sequence: TGTGCCTGGACGGGGATTCTACGAAACACCATATATTTT. Translation: CAWTGILRNTIYF.

There are a few counts of this clone. The chain joins TRBV4-1 to TRBJ2-7, with TRBD2 matching 7 bases. Trimming at V came to 0 bases and at J to 2 bases, leaving 7 bases not matched to a gene. CDR1 is MGHRA and CDR2 is YSYEKL in the germline V gene. The length of the CDR3 is 16 residues. The CDR3 spells CASSQDQREPPYEQYF. CDR3 bases: TGCGCCAGCAGCCAAGATCAGCGGGAACCGCCCTACGAGCAGTACTTC.

This clone has only one observation. This chain joins TRBV5-1 and TRBJ1-1; maybe TRBD1 (5 bases). V was shortened by 2 bases and J by 5 bases, with 7 bases between the two germline ends. This CDR3 region has 12 residues. Germline CDR1 reads SGHRS; CDR2 reads YFSETQ. The CDR3 nucleotides are TGCGCCAGCAGCTTAGGGGTAACTGAAGCTTTCTTT. Amino acids: CASSLGVTEAFF.

The chain is built from TRBV5-4 and TRBJ2-1; 7 bases agree with TRBD2. CDR3 size: 16 residues. The V and J ends lost 5 bases and 3 bases, in that order; junction bases with no gene match: 11. Germline V gene sequence: CDR1 SGHNT, CDR2 YYREEE (reference sequence). The CDR3, as DNA: TGTGCCAGCAGTCCTGGACTAGACCCTCTCTACAATGAGCAGTTCTTC. Translating gives CASSPGLDPLYNEQFF.

The gene calls are TRBV7-6 and TRBJ2-1, with 10 bases fitting TRBD2. There are 16 residues in the CDR3. Germline V gene data show CDR1 as SGHVS and CDR2 as FNYEAQ. The junction had 12 bases not matched to a gene; V was cut back by 5 bases and J by 8 bases. CDR3 residues: CASSRPGGLATHEQFF. The CDR3 nucleotides read TGTGCCAGCAGCCGACCAGGGGGACTAGCGACGCATGAGCAGTTCTTC.

V and J are TRBV7-9 and TRBJ2-6, with D perhaps TRBD1 (5 bases). This CDR3 spans 15 amino acids. Germline lookup yields CDR1 SEHNR and CDR2 FQNEAQ (reference sequence). Trimming shortened V by 5 bases and J by 3 bases, and 11 bases separated the two germline ends. CDR3: CASSRATGGANVLTF. The CDR3 DNA reads as TGTGCCAGCAGCCGAGCTACAGGTGGGGCCAACGTCCTGACTTTC.

The CDR3 region has the DNA TGTGCCAGTAGTATTTCGCAGGGGGCTTGGGAAAAACTGTTTTTT. Protein: CASSISQGAWEKLFF. The J gene is TRBJ1-4, the V gene TRBV19; TRBD1 matches 8 bases. This CDR3 comprises 15 residues. Unmatched junction bases numbered 8, after V lost 3 bases and J lost 8 bases. Germline-derived CDR1 and CDR2 are LNHDA and SQIVND (reference sequence).

This clone was recorded a few times. This chain uses TRBV6-5 with TRBJ2-1; TRBD2 matches 10 bases. Losses at the gene ends were 2 bases for V and 7 bases for J; bases not matched to a gene: 8. In germline, CDR1 is MNHEY, CDR2 SVGAGI. This CDR3 is 16 amino acids long. CDR3 sequence (DNA): TGTGCCAGCAGTTACGGGCCGCTAGCGGGAGAGAATGAGCAGTTCTTC. As protein: CASSYGPLAGENEQFF.

This clone appeared once. One junction end disagrees with the germline gene, perhaps due to a read error. The V and J genes are TRBV19 and TRBJ2-2; 8 bases fit TRBD2. The germline CDR1 and CDR2 sequences are LNHDA and SQIVND (reference sequence). The CDR3 totals 14 residues. CDR3 amino acids: CASTGSGNAGELFF. The CDR3 DNA follows: TGTGCCAGTACTGGTAGCGGGAACGCCGGGGAGCTGTTTTTT.

DNA of the CDR3: TGTGCCAGCAGCTTAGCGGGGACTAGCGGGTCACAAGAGACCCAGTACTTC. Translating gives CASSLAGTSGSQETQYF. The chain links TRBV7-2 to TRBJ2-5; 12 bases fit TRBD2. Germline V CDR1 and CDR2: SGHTA, FQGNSA. J lost 2 bases, V lost 0 bases, and 4 bases had no gene match. The CDR3 loop spans 17 amino acids.

This chain uses TRBV15 with TRBJ2-7; 7 bases map to TRBD2. V gave up 0 bases and J gave up 3 bases; unmatched junction bases: 8. There are 16 residues in the CDR3. CDR1 and CDR2 from the germline V gene are LNHNV and YYDKDF (reference sequence). The CDR3 DNA reads as TGTGCCACCAGCAGAGACCCGGGGCGGGAGAGCTACGAGCAGTACTTC. This encodes CATSRDPGRESYEQYF.

This clone was observed a single time. The chain links TRBV7-6 to TRBJ2-3; D may be TRBD2 (6 bases). Germline V gene sequence: CDR1 SGHVS, CDR2 FNYEAQ. Trimming removed 1 base from V and 5 bases from J, with 10 bases in between. The CDR3 length is 14 residues. CDR3 amino acids: CASSLGREGDTQYF. In DNA form, the CDR3 reads TGTGCCAGCAGCTTAGGGCGGGAAGGAGATACGCAGTATTTT. The full variable domain, in which reference TRBV7-6 and TRBJ2-3 provide the parts outside the CDR3, is GAGVSQSPRYKVTKRGQDVALRCDPISGHVSLYWYRQALGQGPEFLTYFNYEAQQDKSGLPNDRFSAERPEGSISTLTIQRTEQRDSAMYRCASSLGREGDTQYFGPGTRLTVL.

The V and J genes are TRBV4-3 and TRBJ2-7; no clear D gene. CDR3 length: 13 amino acids. V was trimmed by 2 bases and J by 1 base, leaving 6 bases between them. Germline assignment: CDR1 LGHNA and CDR2 YSLEER. The CDR3 region has the DNA TGCGCCAGCAGCCAAATTTCGTCCTACGAGCAGTACTTC. This translates into CASSQISSYEQYF.

The gene calls are TRBV4-1 and TRBJ2-2, with a tentative D call TRBD2 (6 bases). Germline loops: CDR1 MGHRA, CDR2 YSYEKL. The V and J ends lost 4 bases and 1 base respectively, with 16 bases between them. The length of the CDR3 is 17 residues. The CDR3: CASSRGYSGQNTGELFF. In DNA, the CDR3 is TGCGCCAGCAGCCGGGGATATAGCGGACAGAACACCGGGGAGCTGTTTTTT.

The V gene is TRBV2, the J gene TRBJ2-7; 8 nucleotides align to TRBD1. This CDR3 spans 13 amino acids. V was pared by 6 bases and J by 7 bases, with 8 bases of the junction left unmatched. Per the germline V gene, CDR1 is SNHLY and CDR2 is FYNNEI. CDR3 sequence reads: CASSVGQGREQYF. CDR3 nucleotide sequence: TGTGCCAGCAGCGTTGGACAGGGAAGGGAGCAGTACTTC.

The rearrangement links TRBV21-1 to TRBJ1-5; TRBD1 is the table's D call, not checked against the DNA. TRBV21-1 is an annotated pseudogene. The CDR3 has 20 residues. The DNA of the CDR3 is TGTGCCAGCAGCAAAGAAGAAGACAGGGCTGGATCAAAAGGCAATCAGCCCCAGCATTTT. Translated: CASSKEEDRAGSKGNQPQHF.

The V and J genes are TRBV30 and TRBJ2-1; 7 bases match TRBD2. V dropped 0 bases and J dropped 4; count of bases not matched to a gene: 3. The CDR3 consists of 14 residues. CDR1 is GTSNPN and CDR2 is SVGIG in the germline V gene (reference sequence). CDR3 coding DNA: TGTGCCTGGAGTGTCGGGACTATATACAATGAGCAGTTCTTC. Protein product: CAWSVGTIYNEQFF.

V usage is TRBV4-3 and J usage is TRBJ2-7; 8 positions agree with TRBD2. The CDR3 length is 16 residues. Trimming removed 0 bases from V and 4 bases from J; junction bases left unmatched: 8. Germline CDR1 LGHNA, CDR2 YSLEER. The CDR3 DNA reads TGCGCCAGCAGCCAAGAATTGGCGGGAGGTCGGTACGAGCAGTACTTC. This translates into CASSQELAGGRYEQYF.

The chain has TRBV9 and TRBJ2-5, with D perhaps TRBD2 (6 bases). V was cut by 0 bases and J by 2 bases, with 8 bases left in between. Germline CDR1 and CDR2: SGDLS and YYNGEE. The CDR3 is made up of 14 amino acids. The CDR3 region has the DNA TGTGCCAGCAGCGTAGGTGGAGGGCAAGAGACCCAGTACTTC. Encoded protein: CASSVGGGQETQYF.

This chain joins TRBV4-3 and TRBJ2-5; 8 positions agree with TRBD1. Trimming took 1 base from V and 1 from J; bases not matched to a gene: 2. This CDR3 has 15 residues. Germline CDR1 is LGHNA and CDR2 is YSLEER. This chain's CDR3 is CASSQGDRPQETQYF. In nucleotides, the CDR3 is TGCGCCAGCAGCCAAGGGGACAGGCCCCAAGAGACCCAGTACTTC.

The chain couples TRBV19 to TRBJ1-1; TRBD1 matches at 7 bases. Germline CDR1 reads LNHDA; CDR2 reads SQIVND (reference sequence). This CDR3 contains 16 residues. Germline trimming cut 6 bases from V and 1 base from J; bases unmatched to any gene: 11. CDR3 region: CASRRTGTARNTEAFF. In nucleotides, the CDR3 is TGTGCCAGTAGAAGGACCGGGACAGCCCGGAACACTGAAGCTTTCTTT. Full variable domain (outside the CDR3, taken from reference TRBV19 and TRBJ1-1): DGGITQSPKYLFRKEGQNVTLSCEQNLNHDAMYWYRQDPGQGLRLIYYSQIVNDFQKGDIAEGYSVSREKKESFPLTVTSAQKNPTAFYLCASRRTGTARNTEAFFGQGTRLTVV.

V usage is TRBV19 and J usage is TRBJ2-3; a weak D match, TRBD2 (5 bases). Germline CDR1 LNHDA, CDR2 SQIVND (reference sequence). This CDR3 contains 13 residues. Trimming removed 4 bases at V and 6 bases at J, with 11 bases between. The CDR3 DNA is TGTGCCAGTAGTAAGGCCGGGGTGGATACGCAGTATTTT. Amino acid sequence: CASSKAGVDTQYF.